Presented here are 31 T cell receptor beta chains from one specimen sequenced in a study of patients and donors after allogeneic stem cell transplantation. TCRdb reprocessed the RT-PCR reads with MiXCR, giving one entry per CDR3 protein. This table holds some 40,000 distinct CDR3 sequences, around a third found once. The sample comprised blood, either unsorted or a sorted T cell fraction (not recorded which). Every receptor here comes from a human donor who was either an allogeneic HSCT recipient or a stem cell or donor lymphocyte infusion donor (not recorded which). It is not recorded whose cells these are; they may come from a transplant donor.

The DNA of the CDR3 is TGTGCCAGCACCCAGGGGGCACCCTATAATTCACCCCTCCACTTT. Its protein product is CASTQGAPYNSPLHF. This chain connects TRBV28 to TRBJ1-6, with 8 bases matching TRBD1. This CDR3 has 15 residues. Germline assignment: CDR1 MDHEN and CDR2 SYDVKM. The ends lost 7 bases at V and 2 bases at J; junction bases unmatched: 4.

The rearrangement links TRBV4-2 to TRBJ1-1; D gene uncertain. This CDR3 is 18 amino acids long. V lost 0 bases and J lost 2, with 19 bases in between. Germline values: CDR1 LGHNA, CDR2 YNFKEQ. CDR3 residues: CASSQDTVGGGINTEAFF. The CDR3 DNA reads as TGTGCCAGCAGCCAAGATACGGTAGGAGGAGGGATAAACACTGAAGCTTTCTTT.

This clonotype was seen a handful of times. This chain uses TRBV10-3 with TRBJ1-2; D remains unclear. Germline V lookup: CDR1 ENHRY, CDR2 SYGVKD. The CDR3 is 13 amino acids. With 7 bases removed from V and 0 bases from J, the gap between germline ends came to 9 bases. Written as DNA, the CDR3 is TGTGCCATCACGACCGCAGCTAACTATGGCTACACCTTC. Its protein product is CAITTAANYGYTF.

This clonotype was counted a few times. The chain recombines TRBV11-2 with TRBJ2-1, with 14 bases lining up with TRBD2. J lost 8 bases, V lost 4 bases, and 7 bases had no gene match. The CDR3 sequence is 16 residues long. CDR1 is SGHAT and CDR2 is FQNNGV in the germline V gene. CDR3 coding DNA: TGTGCCAGCAGCTCACGGACTAGCGGGGGGCTCGATGAGCAGTTCTTC. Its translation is CASSSRTSGGLDEQFF.

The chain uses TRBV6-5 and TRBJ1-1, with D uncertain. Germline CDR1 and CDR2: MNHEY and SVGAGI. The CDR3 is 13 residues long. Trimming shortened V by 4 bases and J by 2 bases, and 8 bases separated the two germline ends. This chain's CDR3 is CASSFTVNTEAFF. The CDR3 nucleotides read TGTGCCAGCAGTTTCACGGTTAACACTGAAGCTTTCTTT.

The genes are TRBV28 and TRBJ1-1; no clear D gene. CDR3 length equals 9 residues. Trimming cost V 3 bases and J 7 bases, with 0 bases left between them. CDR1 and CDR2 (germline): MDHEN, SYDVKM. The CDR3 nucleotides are TGTGCCAGCAGTTTTGAAGCTTTCTTT. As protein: CASSFEAFF.

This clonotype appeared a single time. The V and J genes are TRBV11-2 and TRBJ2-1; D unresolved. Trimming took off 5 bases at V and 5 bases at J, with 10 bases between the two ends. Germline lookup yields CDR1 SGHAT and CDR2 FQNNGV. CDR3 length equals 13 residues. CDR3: CASSPRPNNEQFF. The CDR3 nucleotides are TGTGCCAGCAGCCCCCGACCAAACAATGAGCAGTTCTTC.

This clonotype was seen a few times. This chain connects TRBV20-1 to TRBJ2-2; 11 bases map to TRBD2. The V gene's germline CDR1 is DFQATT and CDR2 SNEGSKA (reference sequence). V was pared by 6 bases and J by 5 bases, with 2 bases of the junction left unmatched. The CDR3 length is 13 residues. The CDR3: CSAWTSGTGELFF. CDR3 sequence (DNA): TGCAGTGCGTGGACTAGCGGGACCGGGGAGCTGTTTTTT.

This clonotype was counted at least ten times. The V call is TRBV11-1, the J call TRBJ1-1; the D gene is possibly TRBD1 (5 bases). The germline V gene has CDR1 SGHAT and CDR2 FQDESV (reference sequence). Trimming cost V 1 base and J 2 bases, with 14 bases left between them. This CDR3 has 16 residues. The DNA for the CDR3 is TGTGCCAGCAGCTTAGGACCGGGACCGATTAACACTGAAGCTTTCTTT. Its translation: CASSLGPGPINTEAFF.

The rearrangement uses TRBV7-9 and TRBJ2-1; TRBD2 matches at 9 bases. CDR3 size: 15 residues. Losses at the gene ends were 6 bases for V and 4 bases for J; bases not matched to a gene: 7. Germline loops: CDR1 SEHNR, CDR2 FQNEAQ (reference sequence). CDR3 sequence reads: CASSFSGSRYNEQFF. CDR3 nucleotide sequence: TGTGCCAGCAGTTTTAGCGGGAGCAGGTACAATGAGCAGTTCTTC. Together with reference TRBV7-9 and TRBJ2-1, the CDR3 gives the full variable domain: DTGVSQNPRHKITKRGQNVTFRCDPISEHNRLYWYRQTLGQGPEFLTYFQNEAQLEKSRLLSDRFSAERPKGSFSTLEIQRTEQGDSAMYLCASSFSGSRYNEQFFGPGTRLTVL.

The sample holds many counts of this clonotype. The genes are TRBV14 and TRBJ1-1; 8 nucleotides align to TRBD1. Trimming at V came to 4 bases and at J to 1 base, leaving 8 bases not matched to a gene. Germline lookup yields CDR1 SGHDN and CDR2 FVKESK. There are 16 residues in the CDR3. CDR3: CASSPRSGGWNTEAFF. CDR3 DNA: TGTGCCAGCAGCCCGCGGTCAGGGGGCTGGAACACTGAAGCTTTCTTT.

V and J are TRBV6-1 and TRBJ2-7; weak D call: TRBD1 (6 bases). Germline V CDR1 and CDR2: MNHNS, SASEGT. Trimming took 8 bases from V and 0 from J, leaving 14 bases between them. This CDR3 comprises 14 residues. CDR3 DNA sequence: TGTGCCAGCGCCCCGAGACAGGCCTCCTACGAGCAGTACTTC. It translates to CASAPRQASYEQYF.

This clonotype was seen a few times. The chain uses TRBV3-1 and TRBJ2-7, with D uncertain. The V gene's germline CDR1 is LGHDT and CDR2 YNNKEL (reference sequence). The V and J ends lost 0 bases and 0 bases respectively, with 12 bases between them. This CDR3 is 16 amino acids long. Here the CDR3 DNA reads TGTGCCAGCAGCCAAGATATGGGAAGAATCTCCTACGAGCAGTACTTC. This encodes CASSQDMGRISYEQYF.

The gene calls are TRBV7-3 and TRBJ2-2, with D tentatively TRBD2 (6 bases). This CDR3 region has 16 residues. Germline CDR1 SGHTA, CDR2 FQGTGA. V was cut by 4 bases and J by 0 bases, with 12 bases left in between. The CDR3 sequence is CASSSSLAPNTGELFF. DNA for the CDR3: TGTGCCAGCAGCTCTTCACTAGCCCCGAACACCGGGGAGCTGTTTTTT.

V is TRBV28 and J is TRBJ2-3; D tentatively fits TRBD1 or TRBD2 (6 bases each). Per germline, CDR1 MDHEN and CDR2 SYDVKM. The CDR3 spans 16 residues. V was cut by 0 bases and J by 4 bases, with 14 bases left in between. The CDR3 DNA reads TGTGCCAGCAGTTTATGGGGGAAGGAGGGGGCAGATACGCAGTATTTT. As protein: CASSLWGKEGADTQYF.

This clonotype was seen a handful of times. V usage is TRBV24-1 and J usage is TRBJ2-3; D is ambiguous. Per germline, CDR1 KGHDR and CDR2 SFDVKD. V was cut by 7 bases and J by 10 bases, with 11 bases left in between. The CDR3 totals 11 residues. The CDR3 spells CATSQSGPQYF. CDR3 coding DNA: TGTGCCACCAGCCAATCAGGTCCGCAGTATTTT.

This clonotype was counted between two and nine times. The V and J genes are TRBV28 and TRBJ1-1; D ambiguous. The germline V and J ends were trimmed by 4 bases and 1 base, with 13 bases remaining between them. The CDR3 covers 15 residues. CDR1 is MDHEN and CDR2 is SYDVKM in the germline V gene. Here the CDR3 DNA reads TGTGCCAGCAGTTCCCCATCAGAGGGGAACACTGAAGCTTTCTTT. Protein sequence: CASSSPSEGNTEAFF.

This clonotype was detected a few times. CDR3 nucleotide sequence: TGTGCCACCAGAGGGGCCGGGGCGGAGACCCAGTACTTC. Residues: CATRGAGAETQYF. The chain joins TRBV24-1 to TRBJ2-5; D possibly matches TRBD1 or TRBD2 (5 bases each). Deletions cut 7 bases from V and 5 bases from J, with 13 bases between. The CDR3 is 13 residues long. CDR1 is KGHDR, CDR2 SFDVKD, per germline.

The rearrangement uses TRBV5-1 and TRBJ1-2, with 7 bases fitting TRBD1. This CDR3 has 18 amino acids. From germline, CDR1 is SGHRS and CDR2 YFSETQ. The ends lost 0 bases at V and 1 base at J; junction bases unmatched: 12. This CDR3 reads CASSLGIQGPVDNYGYTF. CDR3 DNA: TGCGCCAGCAGCTTGGGAATACAGGGGCCTGTGGATAACTATGGCTACACCTTC.

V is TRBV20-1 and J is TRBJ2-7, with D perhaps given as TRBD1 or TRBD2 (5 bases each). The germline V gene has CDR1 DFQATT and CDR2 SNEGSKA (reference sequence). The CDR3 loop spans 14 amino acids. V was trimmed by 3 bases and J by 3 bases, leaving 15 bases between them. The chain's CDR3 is CSASRGPINYEQYF. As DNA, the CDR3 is TGCAGTGCTAGCCGGGGCCCCATAAACTACGAGCAGTACTTC.

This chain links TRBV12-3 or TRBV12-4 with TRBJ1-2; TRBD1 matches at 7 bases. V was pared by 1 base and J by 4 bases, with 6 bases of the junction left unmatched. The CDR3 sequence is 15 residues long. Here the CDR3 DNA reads TGTGCCAGCAGTTTAGAAATCGGACAGGCCTATGGCTACACCTTC. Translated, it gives CASSLEIGQAYGYTF.

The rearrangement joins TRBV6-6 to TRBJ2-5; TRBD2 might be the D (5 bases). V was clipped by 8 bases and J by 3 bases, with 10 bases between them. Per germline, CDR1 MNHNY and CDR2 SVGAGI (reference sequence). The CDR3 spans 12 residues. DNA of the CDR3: TGTGCCAGCGGAAGGACTGAAGAGACCCAGTACTTC. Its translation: CASGRTEETQYF.

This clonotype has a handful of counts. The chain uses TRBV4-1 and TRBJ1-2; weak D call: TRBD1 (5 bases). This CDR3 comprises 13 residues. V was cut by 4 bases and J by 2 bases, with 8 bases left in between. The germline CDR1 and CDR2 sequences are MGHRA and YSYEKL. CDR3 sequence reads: CASSRSGNYGYTF. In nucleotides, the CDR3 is TGCGCCAGCAGCCGATCAGGGAACTATGGCTACACCTTC.

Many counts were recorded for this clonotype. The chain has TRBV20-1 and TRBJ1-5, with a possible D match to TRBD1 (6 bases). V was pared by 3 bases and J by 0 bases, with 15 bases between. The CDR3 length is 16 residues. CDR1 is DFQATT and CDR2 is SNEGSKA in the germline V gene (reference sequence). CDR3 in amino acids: CSASPGHLYSNQPQHF. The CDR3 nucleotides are TGCAGTGCTAGCCCGGGACACCTTTATAGCAATCAGCCCCAGCATTTT.

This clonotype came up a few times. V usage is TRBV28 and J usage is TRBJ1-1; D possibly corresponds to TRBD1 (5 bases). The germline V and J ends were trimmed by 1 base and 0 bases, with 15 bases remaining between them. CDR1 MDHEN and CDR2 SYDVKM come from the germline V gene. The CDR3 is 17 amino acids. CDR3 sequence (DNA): TGTGCCAGCAGTTTATTCCCACAGGCTACAGTGAACACTGAAGCTTTCTTT. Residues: CASSLFPQATVNTEAFF.

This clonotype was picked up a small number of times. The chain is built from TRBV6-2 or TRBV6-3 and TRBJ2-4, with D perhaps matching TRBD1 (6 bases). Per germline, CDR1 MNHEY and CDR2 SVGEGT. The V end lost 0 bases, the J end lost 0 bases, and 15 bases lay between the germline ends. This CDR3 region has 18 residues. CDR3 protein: CASSYSTQGYLAKNIQYF. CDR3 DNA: TGTGCCAGCAGTTACTCGACACAGGGCTACCTAGCCAAAAACATTCAGTACTTC.

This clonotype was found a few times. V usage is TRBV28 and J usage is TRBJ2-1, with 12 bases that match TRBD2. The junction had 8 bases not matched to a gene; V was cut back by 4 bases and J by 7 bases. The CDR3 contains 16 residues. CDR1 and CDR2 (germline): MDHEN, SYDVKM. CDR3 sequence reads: CASSWYGLAGPNEQFF. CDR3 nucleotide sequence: TGTGCCAGCAGTTGGTACGGACTAGCGGGGCCTAATGAGCAGTTCTTC.

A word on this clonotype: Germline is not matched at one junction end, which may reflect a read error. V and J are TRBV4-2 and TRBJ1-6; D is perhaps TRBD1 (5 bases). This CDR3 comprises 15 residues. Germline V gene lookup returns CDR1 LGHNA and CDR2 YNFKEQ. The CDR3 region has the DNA TGTGTCAGCAGCCCCGGACATCTTAATAATTCACCCCTCCACTTT. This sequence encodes CVSSPGHLNNSPLHF.

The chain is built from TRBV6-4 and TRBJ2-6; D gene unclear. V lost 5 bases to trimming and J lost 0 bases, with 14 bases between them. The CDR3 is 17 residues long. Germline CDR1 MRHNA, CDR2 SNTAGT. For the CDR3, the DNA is TGTGCCAGCAGTCCCCAGACTGGTAGCTCTGGGGCCAACGTCCTGACTTTC. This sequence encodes CASSPQTGSSGANVLTF.

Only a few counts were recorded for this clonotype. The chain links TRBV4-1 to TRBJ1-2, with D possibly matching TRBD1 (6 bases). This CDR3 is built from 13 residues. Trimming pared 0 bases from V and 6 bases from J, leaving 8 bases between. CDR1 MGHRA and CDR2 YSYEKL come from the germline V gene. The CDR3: CASSQETGHGYTF. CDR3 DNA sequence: TGCGCCAGCAGCCAAGAAACAGGGCATGGCTACACCTTC.

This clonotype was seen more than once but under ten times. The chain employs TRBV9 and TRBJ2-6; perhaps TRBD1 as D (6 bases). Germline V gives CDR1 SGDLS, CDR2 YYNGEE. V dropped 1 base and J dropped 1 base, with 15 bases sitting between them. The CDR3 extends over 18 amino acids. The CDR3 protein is CASSVSTTGMSGANVLTF. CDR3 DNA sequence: TGTGCCAGCAGCGTATCCACTACAGGGATGTCTGGGGCCAACGTCCTGACTTTC.